This entry is about one TCR beta chain. As yet, its antigen is unknown. This sample is part of a study of T cell repertoires in cytomegalovirus infection. Study-wide context: It was recently identified HLA-C-restricted and well-studied HLA-B-restricted CMV epitopes that the study used. Public TCR beta signatures indicated both CMV infection and matching HLA type.

The study's findings and limits: Ex vivo, HLA-C-restricted CMV-specific TCR beta clonotypes prevailed over the rest of the response. Frequencies of public TCR beta families were cumulated, and this identified carriers of CMV plus the relevant HLA.

TCRdb used MiXCR to reprocess the reads, holding one entry per CDR3 protein. The data show tens of thousands of distinct CDR3 sequences, approximately 40% seen once. With V trimmed by 3 bases and J by 0 bases, 10 bases remained unmatched. Per the germline V gene, CDR1 is MDHEN and CDR2 is SYDVKM. The CDR3 is made up of 17 amino acids. The clonotype originates from a human donor in good health (CMV status not recorded). Some clones in this sample may be carry-over from other donors' samples. This specimen was CD8+ T cells from cultured PBMCs, taken from culture after CMV antigen stimulation. This chain connects TRBV28 to TRBJ1-2; 7 bases are shared with TRBD1. The CDR3 spells CASSFILTGTANYGYTF. DNA of the CDR3: TGTGCCAGCAGTTTTATTTTAACCGGGACAGCTAACTATGGCTACACCTTC.